This TCR beta chain was documented in a study of blood T cell repertoires in COVID-19. On the study more broadly: T cells, B-cell-depleted T cells, or PBMCs provided the cDNA or gDNA that served as material.

Trimming removed 6 bases from V and 8 bases from J, with 11 bases in between. CDR1 and CDR2 (germline): LGHDT, YNNKEL (reference sequence). The CDR3 totals 13 residues. This clone was found a few times. The table came from immunoSEQ multiplex PCR; TCRdb's copy has only in-frame clones and leaves some out. Of approximately 45,000 clones in the sample, 86% were seen once. The sequence was collected from a man aged 40-50 years with active COVID-19. The chain uses TRBV3-1 (or the pseudogene TRBV3-2) and TRBJ1-6; D gene unclear. Sequencing was carried out using peripheral blood. The CDR3: CASRAGEDSPLHF. The CDR3, as DNA: TGTGCCAGCAGGGCCGGGGAGGATTCACCCCTCCACTTT.